These 20 T cell receptor beta chains were all obtained from the same sample, sequenced in a study of blood T cell repertoires in COVID-19. TCRdb's table, derived via immunoSEQ multiplex PCR, lists solely in-frame clones and lacks some. The sample shows hundreds of thousands of clones, around 91% of them seen only once. The sequencing input was PBMCs or T cells enriched from blood (not recorded which). Receptors were obtained from a woman between 35 and 50 years old who had recovered from COVID-19.

The table lists this clone with a count of one. Other DNA sequences within the sample encode an identical CDR3. V is TRBV9 and J is TRBJ2-7; 8 positions agree with TRBD1. The J segment lost 4 bases and the V segment lost 0 bases, leaving 3 bases of the junction unmatched. This CDR3 spans 14 amino acids. CDR1 is SGDLS and CDR2 is YYNGEE in the germline V gene. CDR3 nucleotide sequence: TGTGCCAGCAGCGTAGGTCAGGGGGCATACGAGCAGTACTTC. This sequence encodes CASSVGQGAYEQYF.

This clone was found once. This chain joins TRBV5-1 and TRBJ1-3; D not certain. V lost 0 bases to trimming and J lost 1 base, with 5 bases between them. This CDR3 comprises 14 residues. Per germline, CDR1 SGHRS and CDR2 YFSETQ. In DNA form, the CDR3 reads TGCGCCAGCAGCTTGGCGGGATCTGGAAACACCATATATTTT. This translates into CASSLAGSGNTIYF.

The chain uses TRBV29-1 and TRBJ2-3; weak D call: TRBD2 (6 bases). The CDR3 totals 14 residues. Trimming took 5 bases from V and 3 from J, leaving 15 bases between them. Germline CDR1 is SQVTM and CDR2 is ANQGSEA. The CDR3 bases are TGCAGCGTTCCCCAAGCGGGTATGACAGATACGCAGTATTTT. Translation gives CSVPQAGMTDTQYF.

The chain employs TRBV3-1 (or the pseudogene TRBV3-2) and TRBJ2-7; D might be TRBD2 (6 bases). V was shortened by 0 bases and J by 4 bases, with 19 bases between the two germline ends. The CDR3 is 17 amino acids. Germline loops: CDR1 LGHDT, CDR2 YNNKEL (reference sequence). The CDR3 spells CASSQDRRARDGYEQYF. CDR3 bases: TGTGCCAGCAGCCAAGATAGGAGGGCGAGAGATGGATACGAGCAGTACTTC.

This sequence joins TRBV2 and TRBJ2-1; D unclear. Germline V gene lookup returns CDR1 SNHLY and CDR2 FYNNEI. The V gene lost 5 bases and the J gene lost 6 bases, with 11 bases spanning the gap. This CDR3 spans 13 amino acids. The CDR3 is CASSQAFFNEQFF. The CDR3 DNA follows: TGTGCCAGCAGTCAGGCTTTCTTCAATGAGCAGTTCTTC.

The chain couples TRBV28 to TRBJ1-1; a weak D match, TRBD1 (5 bases). V was pared by 4 bases and J by 1 base, with 13 bases between. CDR3 length: 15 amino acids. CDR1 is MDHEN and CDR2 is SYDVKM in the germline V gene. The CDR3 DNA reads as TGTGCCAGCAGTTCACCCGGACAACCGAACACTGAAGCTTTCTTT. Its translation is CASSSPGQPNTEAFF.

The J gene is TRBJ2-7, the V gene TRBV9; 8 bases match TRBD2. CDR1 SGDLS and CDR2 YYNGEE come from the germline V gene. The CDR3 sequence is 14 residues long. Trimming at V came to 6 bases and at J to 5 bases, leaving 10 bases not matched to a gene. The CDR3 DNA follows: TGTGCCAGCAATCGAGCGGGGGAACTCCACGAGCAGTACTTC. Protein: CASNRAGELHEQYF.

V gene TRBV19 combines with J gene TRBJ2-1, with a possible D match to TRBD2 (5 bases). This CDR3 comprises 16 residues. CDR1 and CDR2 from the germline V gene are LNHDA and SQIVND (reference sequence). Trimming cost V 1 base and J 7 bases, with 17 bases left between them. In DNA form, the CDR3 reads TGTGCCAGTAGTATAGTTGCGGGCCAAGAGATTAATGAGCAGTTCTTC. Translated, it gives CASSIVAGQEINEQFF.

This chain links TRBV12-3 or TRBV12-4 with TRBJ2-7, with a tentative D call TRBD2 (6 bases). Trimming removed 1 base at V and 4 bases at J, with 8 bases between. The length of the CDR3 is 13 residues. In DNA, the CDR3 is TGTGCCAGCAGTTTAGAGGCGGGGTACGAGCAGTACTTC. It is translated as CASSLEAGYEQYF.

The chain couples TRBV6-2 or TRBV6-3 to TRBJ2-1; 9 nucleotides agree with TRBD2. The germline V gene encodes CDR1 MNHEY and CDR2 SVGEGT. This CDR3 is 18 amino acids long. J was trimmed by 8 bases and V by 0 bases; bases with no gene match: 14. The CDR3 region has the DNA TGTGCCAGCAGTTACTCGGGTTTAGCGGGAGAAAATTGGGATGAGCAGTTCTTC. This gives the protein CASSYSGLAGENWDEQFF.

This clone was found a few times. This sequence joins TRBV7-2 and TRBJ2-1, with 8 bases aligning to TRBD2. J gave up 4 bases and V 4 bases, and 6 bases lay outside the gene matches. This CDR3 has 15 amino acids. CDR1 and CDR2 (germline): SGHTA, FQGNSA. The CDR3 reads CASSWPPGGYNEQFF. DNA of the CDR3: TGTGCCAGCAGCTGGCCCCCGGGGGGGTACAATGAGCAGTTCTTC. Looking up the rest from reference TRBV7-2 and TRBJ2-1 gives the full variable domain: GAGVSQSPSNKVTEKGKDVELRCDPISGHTALYWYRQSLGQGLEFLIYFQGNSAPDKSGLPSDRFSAERTGGSVSTLTIQRTQQEDSAVYLCASSWPPGGYNEQFFGPGTRLTVL.

V is TRBV10-3 and J is TRBJ2-6, with D tentatively TRBD1 (5 bases). This CDR3 has 14 residues. V dropped 10 bases and J dropped 0 bases, with 10 bases sitting between them. Germline loops: CDR1 ENHRY, CDR2 SYGVKD. CDR3 region: CATLTDSGANVLTF. As DNA, the CDR3 is TGTGCCACCTTGACAGACTCTGGGGCCAACGTCCTGACTTTC.

The V call is TRBV28, the J call TRBJ1-2; D is undetermined. The CDR3 length is 13 residues. Germline loops: CDR1 MDHEN, CDR2 SYDVKM. Trimming stripped 7 bases from V and 4 bases from J, with 13 bases between. The CDR3 nucleotides are TGTGCCAGCACCCCGCAGGCAGTCTATGGCTACACCTTC. This translates into CASTPQAVYGYTF.

The chain employs TRBV24-1 and TRBJ2-5; D may be TRBD1 (5 bases). This CDR3 spans 16 amino acids. The V and J ends lost 3 bases and 1 base respectively, with 14 bases between them. Germline loops: CDR1 KGHDR, CDR2 SFDVKD. Written as DNA, the CDR3 is TGTGCCACCAGTGATCAGGGCCTTACCCTCCAAGAGACCCAGTACTTC. Translating gives CATSDQGLTLQETQYF.

This chain uses TRBV15 with TRBJ2-6; D unresolved. Germline CDR1 is LNHNV and CDR2 is YYDKDF (reference sequence). The CDR3 runs to 17 residues. V was clipped by 0 bases and J by 0 bases, with 9 bases between them. The CDR3 DNA sequence: TGTGCCACCAGCAGAGATGTCTTTTACTCTGGGGCCAACGTCCTGACTTTC. Protein sequence: CATSRDVFYSGANVLTF.

This clone came up once. The chain is built from TRBV4-2 and TRBJ1-5; 11 nucleotides line up with TRBD1. Trimming took 5 bases from V and 4 from J; bases not matched to a gene: 4. The CDR3 loop spans 15 amino acids. Germline V gene lookup returns CDR1 LGHNA and CDR2 YNFKEQ. CDR3 amino acids: CASSYRDRGNQPQHF. The CDR3 nucleotides are TGTGCCAGCAGCTACCGGGACAGGGGGAATCAGCCCCAGCATTTT.

The rearrangement uses TRBV20-1 and TRBJ2-5; D is uncertain. The V end was cut by 6 bases, the J end by 5 bases, with 10 bases between. This CDR3 region has 11 residues. Germline assignment: CDR1 DFQATT and CDR2 SNEGSKA (reference sequence). CDR3 nucleotide sequence: TGCAGTGCCGTGACTGGGGAGACCCAGTACTTC. It codes for CSAVTGETQYF.

This clone was observed many times. The chain couples TRBV5-1 to TRBJ1-3; D gene uncertain. Germline CDR1 and CDR2: SGHRS and YFSETQ. The V gene lost 7 bases and the J gene lost 0 bases, with 14 bases spanning the gap. The CDR3 runs 15 residues. As DNA, the CDR3 is TGCGCCAGCTCTCCAGACGGGAGCTCTGGAAACACCATATATTTT. This encodes CASSPDGSSGNTIYF. Complete variable domain (other parts from reference TRBV5-1 and TRBJ1-3): KAGVTQTPRYLIKTRGQQVTLSCSPISGHRSVSWYQQTPGQGLQFLFEYFSETQRNKGNFPGRFSGRQFSNSRSEMNVSTLELGDSALYLCASSPDGSSGNTIYFGEGSWLTVV.

The chain joins TRBV6-5 to TRBJ1-1, with 7 bases lining up with TRBD1. CDR3 size: 13 residues. Looked up from germline, CDR1 is MNHEY and CDR2 is SVGAGI. After removal of 4 bases from V and 6 bases from J, the junction contained 5 bases not matched to a gene. CDR3 residues: CASSWRDRPEAFF. CDR3 DNA: TGTGCCAGCAGTTGGAGGGACAGACCTGAAGCTTTCTTT.

The chain uses TRBV24-1 and TRBJ2-2, with D tentatively TRBD1 (5 bases). Trimming removed 6 bases from V and 6 bases from J, with 13 bases in between. Germline CDR1 and CDR2: KGHDR and SFDVKD. CDR3 length: 14 residues. CDR3 in DNA: TGTGCCACCAGTCTTGACAGCGCGGCCGGGGAGCTGTTTTTT. It yields the protein CATSLDSAAGELFF.